This T cell receptor (beta chain) is drawn from a study of technical replicates of blood from a handful of donors. Method: immunoSEQ multiplex PCR; TCRdb's copy keeps in-frame clones and lacks some. The sample contains some 94,000 clones, 90% to 97% of which appear only once. Germline values: CDR1 SQVTM, CDR2 ANQGSEA. The CDR3 sequence is 12 residues long. V dropped 7 bases and J dropped 5; count of bases not matched to a gene: 7. The sequencing input was T cells isolated from PBMCs. The chain uses TRBV29-1 and TRBJ2-7, with TRBD1 matching 8 bases. The TCR comes from a human donor in good health. Written as DNA, the CDR3 is TGCAGCGCTCGGACAGGGCGCCACGAGCAGTACTTC. Translated, it gives CSARTGRHEQYF.